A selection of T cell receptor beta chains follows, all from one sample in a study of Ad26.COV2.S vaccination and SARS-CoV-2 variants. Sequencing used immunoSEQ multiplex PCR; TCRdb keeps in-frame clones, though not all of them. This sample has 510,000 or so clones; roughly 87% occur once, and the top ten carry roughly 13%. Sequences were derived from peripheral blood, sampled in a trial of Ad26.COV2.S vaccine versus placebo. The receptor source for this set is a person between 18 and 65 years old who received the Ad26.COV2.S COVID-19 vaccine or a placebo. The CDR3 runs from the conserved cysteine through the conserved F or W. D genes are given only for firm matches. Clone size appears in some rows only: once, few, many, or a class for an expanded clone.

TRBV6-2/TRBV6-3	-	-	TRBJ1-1	CASSQSGEAFF	TGTGCCAGCAGTCAAAGTGGTGAAGCTTTCTTT
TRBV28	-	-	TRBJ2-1	CASTERGRDNEQFF	TGTGCCAGCACAGAAAGGGGCAGGGACAATGAGCAGTTCTTC
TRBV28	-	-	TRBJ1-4	CASSLGGSTNEKLFF	TGTGCCAGCAGCCTAGGGGGTTCAACTAATGAAAAACTGTTTTTT
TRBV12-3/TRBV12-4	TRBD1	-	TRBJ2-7	CASSTGVQGEQYF	TGTGCCAGCAGCACAGGGGTTCAGGGGGAGCAGTACTTC
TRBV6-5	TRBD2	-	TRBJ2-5	CASSLAGWETQYF	TGTGCCAGCAGTTTAGCGGGGTGGGAGACCCAGTACTTC
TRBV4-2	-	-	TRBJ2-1	CASSVGYNEQFF	TGTGCCAGCAGCGTAGGTTACAATGAGCAGTTCTTC
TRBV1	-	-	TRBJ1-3	CTSSQEETGPRGSGNTIYF	TGCACCAGCAGCCAAGAGGAGACAGGTCCGCGAGGTTCTGGAAACACCATATATTTT
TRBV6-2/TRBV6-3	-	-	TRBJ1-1	CASSSQRMDVTEAFF	TGTGCCAGCAGTTCCCAAAGGATGGACGTCACTGAAGCTTTCTTT
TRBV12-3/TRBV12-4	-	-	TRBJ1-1	CASSLRWTEAFF	TGTGCCAGCAGCCTACGGTGGACTGAAGCTTTCTTT
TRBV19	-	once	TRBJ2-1	CASSIRSHNEQFF	TGTGCCAGTAGTATAAGGAGCCACAATGAGCAGTTCTTC
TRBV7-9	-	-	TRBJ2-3	CAISGISGTQYF	TGTGCCATATCCGGGATTAGCGGAACGCAGTATTTT
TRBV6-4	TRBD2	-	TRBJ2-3	CASSRTSGDTDTQYF	TGTGCCAGCAGTAGGACTAGCGGGGACACAGATACGCAGTATTTT
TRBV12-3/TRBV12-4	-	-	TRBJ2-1	CASSFLVYNEQFF	TGTGCCAGCAGTTTTCTTGTATACAATGAGCAGTTCTTC
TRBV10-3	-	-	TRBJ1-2	CAIRAAANYGYTF	TGTGCCATCAGGGCGGCGGCGAACTATGGCTACACCTTC
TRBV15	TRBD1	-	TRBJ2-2	CATSRDRWTGTTGELFF	TGTGCCACCAGCAGAGATCGGTGGACAGGGACCACCGGGGAGCTGTTTTTT
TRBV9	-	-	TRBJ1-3	CASTARGLTGNTIYF	TGTGCCAGCACCGCCCGGGGGCTCACTGGAAACACCATATATTTT
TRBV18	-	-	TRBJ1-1	CASSPQAAVNTEAFF	TGTGCCAGCTCACCCCAGGCCGCGGTGAACACTGAAGCTTTCTTT
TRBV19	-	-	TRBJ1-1	CASSFYGDTEAFF	TGTGCCAGTAGCTTTTATGGTGACACTGAAGCTTTCTTT
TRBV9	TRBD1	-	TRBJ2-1	CASSVAGTGRNEQFF	TGTGCCAGCAGCGTAGCCGGGACAGGGCGGAATGAGCAGTTCTTC
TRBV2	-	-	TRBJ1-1	CASSKRSGVTNTEAFF	TGTGCCAGCAGTAAGCGGTCAGGGGTTACGAACACTGAAGCTTTCTTT
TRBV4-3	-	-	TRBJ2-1	CASSQGITGSYNEQFF	TGCGCCAGCAGCCAAGGGATCACAGGCTCCTACAATGAGCAGTTCTTC
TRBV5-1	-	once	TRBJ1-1	CASSLLGSGEAFF	TGCGCCAGCAGCTTGCTCGGGAGTGGTGAAGCTTTCTTT
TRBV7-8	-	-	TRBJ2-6	CASSLAGANVLTF	TGTGCCAGCAGCTTAGCCGGGGCCAACGTCCTGACTTTC
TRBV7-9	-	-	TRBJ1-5	CASSLGWNSNQPQHF	TGTGCCAGCAGCTTAGGCTGGAATAGCAATCAGCCCCAGCATTTT
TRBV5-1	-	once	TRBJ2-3	CASSFFQPSSTDTQYF	TGCGCCAGCAGCTTTTTTCAGCCCTCTAGCACAGATACGCAGTATTTT
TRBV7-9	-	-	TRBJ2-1	CASSLIGGGEQFF	TGTGCCAGCAGCTTAATTGGGGGTGGTGAGCAGTTCTTC
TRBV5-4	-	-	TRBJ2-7	CASSLARGATTYEQYF	TGTGCCAGCAGCTTGGCCCGCGGGGCAACGACCTACGAGCAGTACTTC
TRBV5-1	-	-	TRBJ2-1	CASSLGWKEQFF	TGCGCCAGCAGCTTGGGGTGGAAGGAGCAGTTCTTC
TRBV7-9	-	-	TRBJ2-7	CASSLVTVEQYF	TGTGCCAGCAGCTTAGTGACCGTCGAGCAGTACTTC
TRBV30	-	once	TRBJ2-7	CAWDRETYEQYF	TGTGCCTGGGACCGTGAAACCTACGAGCAGTACTTC
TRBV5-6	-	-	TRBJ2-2	CASSSVDSHTGELFF	TGTGCCAGCAGCTCCGTGGACAGTCACACCGGGGAGCTGTTTTTT
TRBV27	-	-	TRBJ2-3	CASSSRSPWLDTQYF	TGTGCCAGCAGTTCCAGGAGCCCCTGGTTAGATACGCAGTATTTT
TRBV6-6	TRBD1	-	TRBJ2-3	CASSYTTGGTDTQYF	TGTGCCAGCAGTTACACGACAGGGGGCACAGATACGCAGTATTTT
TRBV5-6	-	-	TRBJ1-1	CASSSQGPTEAFF	TGTGCCAGCAGCTCCCAGGGGCCCACTGAAGCTTTCTTT
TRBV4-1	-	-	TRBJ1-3	CASSQDGGARTFGGTIYF	TGCGCCAGCAGCCAAGATGGGGGGGCCAGAACCTTCGGTGGCACCATATATTTT
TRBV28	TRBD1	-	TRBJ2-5	CATNRGAVGTQYF	TGTGCCACCAACAGGGGAGCCGTTGGGACCCAGTACTTC
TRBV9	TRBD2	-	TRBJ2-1	CASSAGASGRNEQFF	TGTGCCAGCAGCGCGGGGGCTAGCGGGAGGAATGAGCAGTTCTTC
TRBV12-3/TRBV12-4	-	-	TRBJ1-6	CASSFGGNSPLHF	TGTGCCAGCAGTTTTGGGGGGAACTCACCCCTCCACTTT
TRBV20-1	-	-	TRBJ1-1	CSARGQVEAFF	TGCAGTGCTAGAGGACAAGTTGAAGCTTTCTTT
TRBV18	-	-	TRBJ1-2	CASSLQGNYGYTF	TGTGCCAGCTCATTACAGGGAAATTATGGCTACACCTTC
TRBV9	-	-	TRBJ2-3	CASSPDTGAGVADTQYF	TGTGCCAGCAGCCCTGATACGGGGGCGGGAGTGGCAGATACGCAGTATTTT
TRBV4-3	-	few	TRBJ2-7	CASSQDRGSSYEQYF	TGCGCCAGCAGCCAAGATCGCGGTAGCTCCTACGAGCAGTACTTC
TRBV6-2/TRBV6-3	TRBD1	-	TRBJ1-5	CASSSDRTGGHQPQHF	TGTGCCAGCAGTTCGGATCGGACAGGGGGACATCAGCCCCAGCATTTT
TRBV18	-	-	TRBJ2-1	CASSQLQGEQFF	TGTGCCAGCTCACAACTCCAGGGTGAGCAGTTCTTC
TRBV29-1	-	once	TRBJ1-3	CSVVIGTFNTIYF	TGCAGCGTTGTAATCGGGACATTTAACACCATATATTTT
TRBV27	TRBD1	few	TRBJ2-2	CASRTGSPNTGELFF	TGTGCCAGCAGGACAGGGAGCCCGAACACCGGGGAGCTGTTTTTT
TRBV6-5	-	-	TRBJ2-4	CASSPTLSAKNIQYF	TGTGCCAGCAGTCCAACTCTCTCAGCCAAAAACATTCAGTACTTC
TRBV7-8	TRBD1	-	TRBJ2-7	CASSPTGGTLYEQYF	TGTGCCAGCAGTCCAACAGGGGGTACCCTCTACGAGCAGTACTTC
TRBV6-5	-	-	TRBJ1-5	CASSYGGNQPQHF	TGTGCCAGCAGTTACGGGGGCAATCAGCCCCAGCATTTT
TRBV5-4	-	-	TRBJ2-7	CASSSTRGYEQYF	TGTGCCAGCAGCTCGACTAGGGGTTACGAGCAGTACTTC
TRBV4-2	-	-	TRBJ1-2	CASSQDRQSANYGYTF	TGTGCCAGCAGCCAAGATCGACAGTCTGCTAACTATGGCTACACCTTC
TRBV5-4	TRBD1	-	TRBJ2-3	CASSSNPTGGKDTQYF	TGTGCCAGCAGCTCAAACCCGACAGGGGGCAAGGATACGCAGTATTTT